The source of this T cell receptor (beta chain) is a study of low-dose radiotherapy and immunotherapy resistance in tumors. Both TCRalpha and TCRbeta chains were reverse transcribed with V-gene-specific primers. The PCR that amplified TCRs ran for about 18 cycles, relying on a constant-region primer and a V-primer adapter. TCRdb redid the calling of the reads with MiXCR, one entry per CDR3 protein. The data contain 95,000 to 100,000 distinct CDR3 sequences, under 25% of them singletons. Specified time point: after trial treatment. As to treatment: LDRT plus nivolumab, ipilimumab, low-dose cyclophosphamide and aspirin (RACIN trial). It was nivolumab, ipilimumab, aspirin, low-dose cyclophosphamide and low-dose radiotherapy that donors received. The CDR3 is 13 residues long. V was pared by 3 bases and J by 2 bases, with 7 bases between. The germline V gene encodes CDR1 ENHRY and CDR2 SYGVKD.

The sequences come from PBMCs, collected after low-dose radiotherapy plus immunotherapy. The V call is TRBV10-3, the J call TRBJ1-2; D gene ambiguous. The source is a male donor with prostate cancer. The CDR3 nucleotides read TGTGCCATCAGTGACTGGAAGAACTATGGCTACACCTTC. Residues: CAISDWKNYGYTF.